One and the same sample provided the 14 T cell receptor beta chains below, sequenced in a study of liver allograft versus peripheral blood T cells. Study-level information: Liver transplant recipients had T cell receptor repertoires compared between transplanted liver and peripheral blood.

TCRdb reprocessed the reads via MiXCR and lists one record per CDR3 protein. The repertoire holds just over 8,500 distinct CDR3 sequences, with around 17% as singletons. Source of these receptors: a human patient who had a liver transplant. Some T cells may arise from the graft donor.

This clonotype is categorized as medium-sized. The chain has TRBV6-2 or TRBV6-3 and TRBJ1-5; no firm D call. Germline assignment: CDR1 MNHEY and CDR2 SVGEGT. The V end was cut by 0 bases, the J end by 0 bases, with 18 bases between. This CDR3 region has 19 residues. DNA of the CDR3: TGTGCCAGCAGTTACTCGACCCAGGCCCGCCCATATAGCAATCAGCCCCAGCATTTT. Its translation is CASSYSTQARPYSNQPQHF.

By frequency in the sample, this clonotype is medium-sized. The V gene is TRBV20-1, the J gene TRBJ1-2; 7 bases match TRBD1. The CDR3 covers 13 residues. V was pared by 4 bases and J by 4 bases, with 6 bases of the junction left unmatched. Germline V gene data show CDR1 as DFQATT and CDR2 as SNEGSKA (reference sequence). CDR3 nucleotide sequence: TGCAGTGCTAACACGGGACAGCTCTATGGCTACACCTTC. Protein sequence: CSANTGQLYGYTF.

V usage is TRBV5-1 and J usage is TRBJ1-1; TRBD1 aligns across 10 bases. Germline assignment: CDR1 SGHRS and CDR2 YFSETQ. The CDR3 is made up of 14 amino acids. V shed 0 bases, J shed 6 bases, and the junction held 2 bases outside the gene matches. CDR3 sequence (DNA): TGCGCCAGCAGCTTGGCGGGACAGGGGCCTGAAGCTTTCTTT. This sequence encodes CASSLAGQGPEAFF. Together with reference TRBV5-1 and TRBJ1-1, the CDR3 gives the full variable domain: KAGVTQTPRYLIKTRGQQVTLSCSPISGHRSVSWYQQTPGQGLQFLFEYFSETQRNKGNFPGRFSGRQFSNSRSEMNVSTLELGDSALYLCASSLAGQGPEAFFGQGTRLTVV.

This clonotype was detected only a few times. The V call is TRBV6-6, the J call TRBJ1-1, with no clear D. The CDR3 spans 13 residues. Germline loops: CDR1 MNHNY, CDR2 SVGAGI (reference sequence). V was clipped by 2 bases and J by 0 bases, with 4 bases between them. The DNA of the CDR3 is TGTGCCAGCAGTTACGCCCTGAACACTGAAGCTTTCTTT. It encodes CASSYALNTEAFF.

This clonotype rates as medium-sized. V gene TRBV6-5 combines with J gene TRBJ1-6, with D maybe TRBD1 (6 bases). Germline assignment: CDR1 MNHEY and CDR2 SVGAGI. V dropped 1 base and J dropped 7 bases, with 11 bases sitting between them. CDR3 length equals 15 residues. CDR3 bases: TGTGCCAGCAGTTACTATGCAGGGGCGAATTCACCCCTCCACTTT. Protein sequence: CASSYYAGANSPLHF.

V is TRBV7-2 and J is TRBJ2-7; 10 nucleotides align to TRBD2. This CDR3 comprises 15 residues. V was clipped by 2 bases and J by 4 bases; unmatched bases: 5. CDR1 is SGHTA and CDR2 is FQGNSA in the germline V gene. CDR3 DNA sequence: TGTGCCAGCAGCTTAAGCCTAGCGGGGGCATACGAGCAGTACTTC. Translating it yields CASSLSLAGAYEQYF.

Comments on this clonotype: One base separates it from a far larger clone, so it is likely a read error. The gene calls are TRBV10-3 and TRBJ1-4; 9 nucleotides line up with TRBD1. CDR3 length: 16 residues. Trimming removed 5 bases from V and 6 bases from J; junction bases left unmatched: 10. The germline CDR1 and CDR2 sequences are ENHRY and SYGVKD. CDR3 nucleotide sequence: TGTGCCATCAGTTACTCGAGGGACAGGGTCGATGAAAAACTGTTTTTT. Translation gives CAISYSRDRVDEKLFF.

This clonotype is termed medium-sized. V usage is TRBV7-2 and J usage is TRBJ1-2; D is unresolved. The CDR3 runs 17 residues. The V end was cut by 3 bases, the J end by 4 bases, with 21 bases between. Germline loops: CDR1 SGHTA, CDR2 FQGNSA. The CDR3 DNA is TGTGCCAGCAGCTTCCCCGTCGGTCGCTCGGTGGCCTATGGCTACACCTTC. This translates into CASSFPVGRSVAYGYTF.

This clonotype is classed as medium-sized. For the CDR3, the DNA is TGTGCCAGCAGCCTTTTGAGTTCCTCCTATGGCTACACCTTC. Encoded protein: CASSLLSSSYGYTF. The chain recombines TRBV5-5 with TRBJ1-2, with unresolved D. V lost 4 bases to trimming and J lost 4 bases, with 14 bases between them. The germline V gene has CDR1 SGHKS and CDR2 YYEKEE (reference sequence). This CDR3 has 14 amino acids.

This clonotype was observed a few times. V usage is TRBV20-1 and J usage is TRBJ2-7; 12 bases match TRBD2. The length of the CDR3 is 17 residues. In germline, CDR1 is DFQATT, CDR2 SNEGSKA (reference sequence). J gave up 1 base and V 0 bases, and 7 bases lay outside the gene matches. The CDR3 DNA reads as TGCAGTGCTAGAGATCCAGCTAGCGGGGGGGGTTCCTACGAGCAGTACTTC. Protein sequence: CSARDPASGGGSYEQYF.

This clonotype was detected a few times. V is TRBV5-4 and J is TRBJ2-5, with 7 bases fitting TRBD1. This CDR3 spans 14 amino acids. The V and J ends lost 4 bases and 2 bases, in that order; junction bases with no gene match: 5. Looked up from germline, CDR1 is SGHNT and CDR2 is YYREEE (reference sequence). Here the CDR3 DNA reads TGTGCCAGCAGCCGGGGACAGCATCAAGAGACCCAGTACTTC. It is translated as CASSRGQHQETQYF.

This clonotype rates as medium-sized. The gene calls are TRBV27 and TRBJ2-2; D not certain. Germline-derived CDR1 and CDR2 are MNHEY and SMNVEV (reference sequence). The V and J ends lost 7 bases and 6 bases respectively, with 9 bases between them. The CDR3 is made up of 12 amino acids. The CDR3 region is CASTTVAGELFF. The CDR3 DNA sequence: TGTGCCAGCACCACGGTGGCCGGGGAGCTGTTTTTT.

The chain has TRBV3-1 and TRBJ2-7; no clear D gene. Germline CDR1 reads LGHDT; CDR2 reads YNNKEL (reference sequence). V was cut by 3 bases and J by 4 bases, with 13 bases left in between. The CDR3 length is 14 residues. CDR3 residues: CASSHTSERYEQYF. CDR3 coding DNA: TGTGCCAGCAGCCATACGAGCGAAAGGTACGAGCAGTACTTC.

The chain employs TRBV3-1 and TRBJ2-2, with D perhaps matching TRBD1 or TRBD2 (5 bases each). Germline CDR1 is LGHDT and CDR2 is YNNKEL (reference sequence). V was shortened by 2 bases and J by 4 bases, with 11 bases between the two germline ends. This CDR3 is 15 amino acids long. The CDR3: CASSQNRGRTGELFF. In DNA form, the CDR3 reads TGTGCCAGCAGCCAAAACCGGGGCCGCACCGGGGAGCTGTTTTTT. The entire variable domain, with the rest obtained from reference TRBV3-1 and TRBJ2-2, is as follows: DTAVSQTPKYLVTQMGNDKSIKCEQNLGHDTMYWYKQDSKKFLKIMFSYNNKELIINETVPNRFSPKSPDKAHLNLHINSLELGDSAVYFCASSQNRGRTGELFFGEGSRLTVL.